This TCR beta chain is drawn from a study of beta chain features in type 1 diabetes (dated by TCRdb to about 2018). Regarding the research as a whole: Patients and healthy donors did not differ in mean age, gender distribution, total cell number or subset yield. Across all samples, 90 million to 130 million sorted cells were examined, and cell number per subset correlated strongly with RNA yield. The study compared the TCRB repertoires of sorted circulating CD4+ T cell subsets in recently diagnosed type 1 diabetes patients with those in matched healthy donors. Regulatory and stem cell-like memory subsets were obtained from only 8 patients and about eight healthy donors, while naive and central memory subsets were obtained from all 28 donors.

This clone has only a few counts. No antigen is known for it. No base-level quality is on record; no much larger clone is a single base apart. The study at large found these results: PCR might favor shorter templates, but patient and control samples were amplified and corrected together, so any skew would affect both groups equally. Naive, central memory and regulatory TCRB repertoires appeared to be more similar among patients than among healthy donors. Because cDNA rather than genomic DNA was sequenced, highly expressing activated cells could have been over-represented, although no difference in activation and CD3 levels was found between groups. Fewer insertions and more nucleotide deletions at VDJ recombination sites were observed in patients with type 1 diabetes, implying thymic rearrangement abnormalities. Only small numbers of individuals were included in the HLA sub-analyses, which left unresolved whether HLA type had any influence on TCRB rearrangement. In all four CD4+ subsets, TCRB CDR3 length was moderately but significantly shorter in type 1 diabetes patients.

A single peripheral blood draw of about 120 mL on average was collected from each donor into heparinised tubes. A BD FACSAria II and a panel including CD45RO, CCR7, CD25, CD127, CD95 and CD27 were used to sort naive, central memory, regulatory and stem cell-like memory CD4+ T cells. All sorted populations exceeded 95% purity. PBMCs were separated immediately by Lymphoprep density gradient centrifugation and were stained directly, without being cultured. To minimize batch effects, samples were stained and sorted in pairs, one healthy donor with one patient per experiment. From a lookup of the germline V gene (reference sequence), CDR1 and CDR2 are SEHNR and FQNEAQ. The CDR3 numbers 15 residues from cysteine through phenylalanine. CDR3 DNA only is kept here, 45 bases in frame from base 1. V loses 2 bases, J loses 4 bases, and the germline ends lie 14 bases apart. The High Capacity cDNA Reverse Transcription Kit was used to reverse transcribe all of the isolated RNA, meaning that expressed TCRB transcripts were what got sequenced. Deep immunoSEQ sequencing was applied to naive, central memory and regulatory T cell samples, giving an average of approximately 4 million total reads per sample. Sorted cells were lysed in RLT buffer and RNA was extracted with DNase-treated RNeasy Micro or Mini kits, depending on cell number. To prevent cross-contamination, every cell subset was processed on its own, while patient and healthy donor samples were processed together. Using the immunoSEQ multiplex PCR, TCRB sequences were amplified from cDNA into 87-bp fragments spanning the CDR3 region. Sequencing of the amplicons was performed on the Illumina HiSeq platform. The original methods were these. Synthetic template baselines were used to correct PCR bias computationally, reads within Hamming distance 2 were collapsed together, and singletons that could not be merged were discarded. By aligning reads against IMGT, V, D and J genes, CDR3 length, and insertions or deletions at six rearrangement sites were assigned. Within each subset, clonotype counts were normalized to the number of sorted cells before true diversity and Gini coefficients were calculated with the tcR R package. Repertoire sharing was quantified using the overlap coefficient calculated on TCRB nucleotide sequences. Out-of-frame TCRB sequences from naive cells were analyzed as a proxy for the pre-selection repertoire. TCRdb limited this immuneACCESS table to in-frame rearrangements with V and J called. A share of clones is missing; checked studies link under half to unresolved V genes, and the rest is unexplained. That table is the source of V, J and clone size, and D and trimming were worked out from the DNA. Counted in this sample were around 500,000 clones; roughly 10% of them appeared once. More than 0.045% of the sample belongs to the ten largest clones.

Sequencing used naive CD4+ T cells from blood. Sample cell subset or site, as interpreted from the label and publication: true naive CD4+ T cells. The chain was built from TRBV7-9 and TRBJ2-5; a weak D assignment points to TRBD2 (6 bases agree). The origin of this receptor is a woman aged 18 to 35 in good health. The DNA sequence reads TGTGCCAGCAGCTTAATCCGAGGAGGGGTAGAGACCCAGTACTTC. Its protein is CASSLIRGGVETQYF.